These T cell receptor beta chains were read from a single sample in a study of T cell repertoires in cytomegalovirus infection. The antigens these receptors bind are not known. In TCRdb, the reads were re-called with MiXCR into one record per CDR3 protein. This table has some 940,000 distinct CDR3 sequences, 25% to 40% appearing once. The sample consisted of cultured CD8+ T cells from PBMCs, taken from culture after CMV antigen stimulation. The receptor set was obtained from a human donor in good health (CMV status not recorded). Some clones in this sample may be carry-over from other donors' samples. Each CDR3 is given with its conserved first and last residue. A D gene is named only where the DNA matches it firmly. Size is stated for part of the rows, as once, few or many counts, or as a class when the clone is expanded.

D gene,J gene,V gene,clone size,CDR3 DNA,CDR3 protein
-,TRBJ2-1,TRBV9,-,TGTGCCAGCAGCGAGACCACAACCGCAGGCTCTGAGCAGTTCTTC,CASSETTTAGSEQFF
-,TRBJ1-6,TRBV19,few,TGTGCCAGTAGTATTGTGGACTATAATTCACCCCTCCACTTT,CASSIVDYNSPLHF
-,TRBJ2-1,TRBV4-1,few,TGCGCCAGCAGCCTCCCCTCGGGCAATGAGCAGTTCTTC,CASSLPSGNEQFF
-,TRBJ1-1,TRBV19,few,TGTGCCAGTAGTATGTGGGGAGGGAACACTGAAGCTTTCTTT,CASSMWGGNTEAFF
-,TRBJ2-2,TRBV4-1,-,TGCGCCAGCAGCCGATCCGGGGCGATCTCCAACACCGGGGAGCTGTTTTTT,CASSRSGAISNTGELFF
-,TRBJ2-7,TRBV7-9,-,TGTGCCAGCAGCTTTGCCGGGGCCTACGAGCAGTACTTC,CASSFAGAYEQYF
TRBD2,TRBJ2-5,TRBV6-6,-,TGTGCCAGCAGTTCGATAGCGGGAGACCGTCAAGAGACCCAGTACTTC,CASSSIAGDRQETQYF
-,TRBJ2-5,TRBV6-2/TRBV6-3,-,TGTGCCAGCAGTTACTCGCAAAGGAGGGGGGAGACCCAGTACTTC,CASSYSQRRGETQYF
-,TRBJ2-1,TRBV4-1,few,TGCGCCAGCAGCCAAGCTTCTCTTACGTTTGAGCAGTTCTTC,CASSQASLTFEQFF
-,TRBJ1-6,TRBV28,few,TGTGCCAGCAGTCCCGGGGGGGTTGATTCACCCCTCCACTTT,CASSPGGVDSPLHF
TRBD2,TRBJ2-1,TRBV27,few,TGTGCCAGCAGTTCCCCCCCGGGGGGGGCCAACAATGAGCAGTTCTTC,CASSSPPGGANNEQFF
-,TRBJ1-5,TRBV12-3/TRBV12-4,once,TGTGCCAGCAACCAAGGACACCTAGATACGCAGCATTTT,CASNQGHLDTQHF
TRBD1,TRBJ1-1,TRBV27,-,TGTGCCAGCAGCATTATTTACAGGGGCGACACTGAAGCTTTCTTT,CASSIIYRGDTEAFF
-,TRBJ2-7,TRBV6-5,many,TGTGCCAGCAGTTACAGCGACGAGCAGTACTTC,CASSYSDEQYF
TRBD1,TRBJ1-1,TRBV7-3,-,TGTGCCAGCAGCTTAACCGGATGGACAGGGGGCGGACGGACTGAAGCTTTCTTT,CASSLTGWTGGGRTEAFF
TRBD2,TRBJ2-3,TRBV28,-,TGTGCCAGCAGTAATATAGCGGGGGGCTACATTAGCACAGATACGCAGTATTTT,CASSNIAGGYISTDTQYF
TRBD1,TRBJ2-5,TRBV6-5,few,TGTGCCAGCAGTTACTCCGGGACAGGGTGGGAGCAAGAGACCCAGTACTTC,CASSYSGTGWEQETQYF
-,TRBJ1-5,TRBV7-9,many,TGTGCCAGCAGCTTGGGTGAATATAGCAATCAGCCCCAGCATTTT,CASSLGEYSNQPQHF
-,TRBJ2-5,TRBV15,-,TGTGCCACCAGCAGAGGAAGGGGCAGGGTCCAAGAGACCCAGTACTTC,CATSRGRGRVQETQYF
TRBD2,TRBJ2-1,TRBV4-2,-,TGTGCCAGCAGCCAGAAACTAGCGGGGGGGCCTAGCTCCTACAATGAGCAGTTCTTC,CASSQKLAGGPSSYNEQFF
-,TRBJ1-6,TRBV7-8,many,TGTGCCAGCAGCCCCAGGACGTCGAGGGATTCACCCCTCCACTTT,CASSPRTSRDSPLHF
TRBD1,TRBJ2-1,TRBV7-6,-,TGTGCCAGCAGCTTCAGGACAGGGTCCCATGAGCAGTTCTTC,CASSFRTGSHEQFF
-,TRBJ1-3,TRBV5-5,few,TGTGCCAGCAGCTTGCACGCCTACTCTGGAAACACCATATATTTT,CASSLHAYSGNTIYF
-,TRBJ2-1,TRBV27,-,TGTGCCAGCAGTTTACGCGGCGTCAATGAGCAGTTCTTC,CASSLRGVNEQFF
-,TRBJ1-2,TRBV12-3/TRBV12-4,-,TGTGCCAGCAGTTTACCACAGGGTACCTATGGCTACACCTTC,CASSLPQGTYGYTF
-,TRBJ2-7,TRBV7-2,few,TGTGCCAGCAGCTTAGTTCAGCACTCCTACGAGCAGTACTTC,CASSLVQHSYEQYF
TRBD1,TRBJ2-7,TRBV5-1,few,TGCGCCAGCAGCGTGGGAACAGGGGACCTCTGCGAGCAGTACTTC,CASSVGTGDLCEQYF
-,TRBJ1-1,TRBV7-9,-,TGTGCCAGCAGCTCTGAGCCCCACGAGGAGGCTTTCTTT,CASSSEPHEEAFF
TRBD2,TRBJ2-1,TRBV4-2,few,TGTGCCAGCAGCCAACCCAGCGGACGACTAGCGGGTGCCTCGAGCTACAATGAGCAGTTCTTC,CASSQPSGRLAGASSYNEQFF
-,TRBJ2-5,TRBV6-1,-,TGTGCCAGCAGTGGCTACTTAGGGGAGGCCCAGTACTTC,CASSGYLGEAQYF
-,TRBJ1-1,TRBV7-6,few,TGTGCCAGCAGCCCTGGGGATGGAAACCCTGAAGCTTTCTTT,CASSPGDGNPEAFF
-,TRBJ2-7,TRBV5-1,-,TGCGCCAGCACCCGCGGGGCTACCTACGAGCAGTACTTC,CASTRGATYEQYF
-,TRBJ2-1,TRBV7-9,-,TGTGCTCCGGGGAGCAGCTCCTACAATGAGCAGTTCTTC,CAPGSSSYNEQFF
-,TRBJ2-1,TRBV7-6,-,TGTGCCAGCAGCACATCGATTCACAATGAGCAGTTCTTC,CASSTSIHNEQFF
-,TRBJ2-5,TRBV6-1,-,TGTGCCAGCAGTGAGCTGGACAGCATGACCCAGTACTTC,CASSELDSMTQYF
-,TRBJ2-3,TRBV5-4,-,TGTGCCAGCAATTATGATGGGGGGCGGCGCACAGATACGCAGTATTTT,CASNYDGGRRTDTQYF
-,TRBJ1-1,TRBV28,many,TGTGCCAGCAGGGCAACAGGGAGTACTGAAGCTTTCTTT,CASRATGSTEAFF
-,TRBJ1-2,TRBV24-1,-,TGTGCCACCAGTGATTGGCCCGACGGCTATGGCTACACCTTC,CATSDWPDGYGYTF
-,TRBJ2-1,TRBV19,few,TGTGCCAGTAGTTTTACAACGTACAATGAGCAGTTCTTC,CASSFTTYNEQFF